Sequencing of this TCR beta chain was carried out in a study of blood T cells in healthy people across ages. The CDR3 is 14 amino acids. The germline V and J ends were trimmed by 5 bases and 2 bases, with 14 bases remaining between them. From germline, CDR1 is SGHRS and CDR2 YFSETQ. The second PCR ran roughly 7 to 12 cycles with a sample-barcoded 5' primer and J-beta primers. The yield of each sample was at least 3 million CDR3-containing paired-end reads. TCRdb reprocessed the 5' RACE reads with MiXCR, giving one entry per CDR3 protein. The sample lists about 930,000 distinct CDR3 sequences; 25% to 35% were seen once. Study findings and constraints: CMV status of donors was unknown, possibly confounding expanded clonotype changes.

Remarks on this clonotype: The antigen is not known.

This sample was also put to use in a study of T cells of mothers and their children.

Input material: blood. J is TRBJ2-7 and V is TRBV5-1; D remains unclear. The sequence derives from a woman in her forties in good health. The CDR3 DNA reads as TGCGCCAGCAGATCCAAGCCGGCCACCTACGAGCAGTACTTC. Translating it yields CASRSKPATYEQYF.